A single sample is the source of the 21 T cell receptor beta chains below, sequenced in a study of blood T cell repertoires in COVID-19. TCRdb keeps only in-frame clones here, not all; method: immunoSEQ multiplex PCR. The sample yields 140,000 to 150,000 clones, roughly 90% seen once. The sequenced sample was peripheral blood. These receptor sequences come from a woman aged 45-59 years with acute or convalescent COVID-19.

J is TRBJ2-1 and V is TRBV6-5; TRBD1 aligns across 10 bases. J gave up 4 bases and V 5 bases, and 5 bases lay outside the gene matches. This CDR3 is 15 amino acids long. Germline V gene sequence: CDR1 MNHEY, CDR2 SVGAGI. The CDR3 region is CASSTGTGVYNEQFF. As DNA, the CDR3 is TGTGCCAGCAGTACCGGGACAGGGGTTTACAATGAGCAGTTCTTC.

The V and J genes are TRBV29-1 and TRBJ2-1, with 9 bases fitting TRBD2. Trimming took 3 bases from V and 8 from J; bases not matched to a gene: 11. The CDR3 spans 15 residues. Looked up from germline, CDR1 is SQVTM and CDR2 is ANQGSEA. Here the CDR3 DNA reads TGCAGCGTTGAGGGCGGGGGGACTAGCATGGATGAGCAGTTCTTC. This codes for CSVEGGGTSMDEQFF.

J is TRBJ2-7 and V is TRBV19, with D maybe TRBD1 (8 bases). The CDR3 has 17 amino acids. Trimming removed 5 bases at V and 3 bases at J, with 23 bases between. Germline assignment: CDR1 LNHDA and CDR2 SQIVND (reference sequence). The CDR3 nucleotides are TGTGCCAGTAGTTCGGGGCGCGGGGGACAGGAGGGCTACGAGCAGTACTTC. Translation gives CASSSGRGGQEGYEQYF. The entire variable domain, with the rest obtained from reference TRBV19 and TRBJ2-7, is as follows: DGGITQSPKYLFRKEGQNVTLSCEQNLNHDAMYWYRQDPGQGLRLIYYSQIVNDFQKGDIAEGYSVSREKKESFPLTVTSAQKNPTAFYLCASSSGRGGQEGYEQYFGPGTRLTVT.

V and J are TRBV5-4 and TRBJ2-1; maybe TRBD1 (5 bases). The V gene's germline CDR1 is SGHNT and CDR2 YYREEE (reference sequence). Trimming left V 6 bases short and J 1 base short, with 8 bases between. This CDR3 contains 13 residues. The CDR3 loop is CASNKGSYNEQFF. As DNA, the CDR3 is TGTGCCAGCAACAAGGGGTCCTACAATGAGCAGTTCTTC.

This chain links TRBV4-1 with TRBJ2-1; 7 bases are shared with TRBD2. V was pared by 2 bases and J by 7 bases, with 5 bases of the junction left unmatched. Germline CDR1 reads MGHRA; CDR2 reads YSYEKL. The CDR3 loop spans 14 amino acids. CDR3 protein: CASSQHGGGNEQFF. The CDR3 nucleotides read TGCGCCAGCAGCCAACATGGGGGGGGGAATGAGCAGTTCTTC.

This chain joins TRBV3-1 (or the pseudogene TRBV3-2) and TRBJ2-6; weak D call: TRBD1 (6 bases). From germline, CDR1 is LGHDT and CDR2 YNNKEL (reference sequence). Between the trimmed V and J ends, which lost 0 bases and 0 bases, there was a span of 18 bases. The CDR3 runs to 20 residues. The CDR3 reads CASSQDLWTERYSGANVLTF. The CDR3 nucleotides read TGTGCCAGCAGCCAAGATTTGTGGACAGAAAGATACTCTGGGGCCAACGTCCTGACTTTC.

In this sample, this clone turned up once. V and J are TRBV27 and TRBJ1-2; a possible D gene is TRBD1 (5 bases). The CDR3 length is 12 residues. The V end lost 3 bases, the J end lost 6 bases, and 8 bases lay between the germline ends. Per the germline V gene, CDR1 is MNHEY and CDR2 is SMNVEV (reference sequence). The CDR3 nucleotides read TGTGCCAGCAGTTTCTCAGGGAATGGCTACACCTTC. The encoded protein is CASSFSGNGYTF.

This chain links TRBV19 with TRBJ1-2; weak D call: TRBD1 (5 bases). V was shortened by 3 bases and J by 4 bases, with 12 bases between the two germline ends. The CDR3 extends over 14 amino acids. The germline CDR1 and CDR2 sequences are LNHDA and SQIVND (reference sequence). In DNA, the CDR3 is TGTGCCAGTAGTATCTCGGACACAACCTATGGCTACACCTTC. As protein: CASSISDTTYGYTF.

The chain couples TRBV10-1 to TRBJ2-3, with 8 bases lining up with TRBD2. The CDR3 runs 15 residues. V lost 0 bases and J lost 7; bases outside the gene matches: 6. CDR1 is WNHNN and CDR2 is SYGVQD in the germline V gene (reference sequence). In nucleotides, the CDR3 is TGCGCCAGCAGTGAGTCACGGGGGGGGCCCCATACGCAGTATTTT. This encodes CASSESRGGPHTQYF.

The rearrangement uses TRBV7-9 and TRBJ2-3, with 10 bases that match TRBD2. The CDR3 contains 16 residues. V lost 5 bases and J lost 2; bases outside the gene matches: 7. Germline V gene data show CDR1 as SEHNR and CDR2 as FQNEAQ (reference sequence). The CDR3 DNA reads TGTGCCAGCAGCCCCCTAGCGGGAGAGATCACAGATACGCAGTATTTT. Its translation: CASSPLAGEITDTQYF.

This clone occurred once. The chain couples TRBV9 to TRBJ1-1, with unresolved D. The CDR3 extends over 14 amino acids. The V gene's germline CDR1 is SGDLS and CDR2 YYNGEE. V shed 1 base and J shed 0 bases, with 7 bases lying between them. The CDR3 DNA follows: TGTGCCAGCAGCGTAAGGGAGTTGAACACTGAAGCTTTCTTT. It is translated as CASSVRELNTEAFF.

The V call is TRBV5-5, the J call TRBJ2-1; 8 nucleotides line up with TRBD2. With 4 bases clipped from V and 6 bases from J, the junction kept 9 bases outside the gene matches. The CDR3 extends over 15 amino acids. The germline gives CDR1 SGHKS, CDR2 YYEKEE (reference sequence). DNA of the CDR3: TGTGCCAGCAGCATAATAGCGGGAAGATCCAATGAGCAGTTCTTC. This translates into CASSIIAGRSNEQFF.

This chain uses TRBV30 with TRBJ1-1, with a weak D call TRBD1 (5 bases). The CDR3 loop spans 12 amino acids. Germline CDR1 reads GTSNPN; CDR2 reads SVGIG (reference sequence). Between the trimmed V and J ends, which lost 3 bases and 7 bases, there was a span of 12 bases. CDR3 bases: TGTGCCTGGAGCCTGGGGCTACATGAAGCTTTCTTT. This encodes CAWSLGLHEAFF. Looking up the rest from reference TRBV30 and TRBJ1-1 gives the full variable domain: SQTIHQWPATLVQPVGSPLSLECTVEGTSNPNLYWYRQAAGRGLQLLFYSVGIGQISSEVPQNLSASRPQDRQFILSSKKLLLSDSGFYLCAWSLGLHEAFFGQGTRLTVV.

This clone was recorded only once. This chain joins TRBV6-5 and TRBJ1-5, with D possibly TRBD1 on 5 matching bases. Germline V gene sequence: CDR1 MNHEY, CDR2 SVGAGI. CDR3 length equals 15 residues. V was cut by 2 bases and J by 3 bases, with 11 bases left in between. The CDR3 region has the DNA TGTGCCAGCAGTTACCGTACAGGTGCCAATCAGCCCCAGCATTTT. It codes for CASSYRTGANQPQHF.

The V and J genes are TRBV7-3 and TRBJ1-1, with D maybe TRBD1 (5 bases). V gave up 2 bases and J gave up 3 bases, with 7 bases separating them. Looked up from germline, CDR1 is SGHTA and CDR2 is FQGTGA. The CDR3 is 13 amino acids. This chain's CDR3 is CASSLWDYTEAFF. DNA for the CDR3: TGTGCCAGCAGCTTATGGGACTACACTGAAGCTTTCTTT.

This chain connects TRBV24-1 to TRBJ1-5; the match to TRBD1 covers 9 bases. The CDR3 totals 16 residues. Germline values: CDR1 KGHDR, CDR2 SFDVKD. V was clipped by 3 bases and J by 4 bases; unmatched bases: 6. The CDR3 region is CATSDADRGWNQPQHF. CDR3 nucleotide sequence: TGTGCCACCAGTGATGCGGACAGGGGATGGAATCAGCCCCAGCATTTT.

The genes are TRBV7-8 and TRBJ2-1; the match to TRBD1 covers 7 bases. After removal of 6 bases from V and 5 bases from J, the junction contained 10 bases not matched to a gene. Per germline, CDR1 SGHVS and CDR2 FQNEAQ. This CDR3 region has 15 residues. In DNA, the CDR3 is TGTGCCAGCAGACCCACGAGACAGGGTGACAATGAGCAGTTCTTC. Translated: CASRPTRQGDNEQFF.

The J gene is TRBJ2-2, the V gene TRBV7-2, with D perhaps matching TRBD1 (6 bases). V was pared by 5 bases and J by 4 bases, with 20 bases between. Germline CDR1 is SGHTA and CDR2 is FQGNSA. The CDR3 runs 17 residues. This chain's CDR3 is CASSPRGSGRATGELFF. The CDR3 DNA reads TGTGCCAGCAGCCCAAGGGGGTCAGGGCGGGCCACCGGGGAGCTGTTTTTT.

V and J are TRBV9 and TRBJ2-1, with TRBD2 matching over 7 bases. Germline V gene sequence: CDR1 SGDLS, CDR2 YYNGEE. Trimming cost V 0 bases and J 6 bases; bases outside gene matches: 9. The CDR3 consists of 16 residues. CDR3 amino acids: CASSVGGGVSANEQFF. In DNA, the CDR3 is TGTGCCAGCAGCGTAGGGGGAGGGGTTTCGGCCAATGAGCAGTTCTTC.

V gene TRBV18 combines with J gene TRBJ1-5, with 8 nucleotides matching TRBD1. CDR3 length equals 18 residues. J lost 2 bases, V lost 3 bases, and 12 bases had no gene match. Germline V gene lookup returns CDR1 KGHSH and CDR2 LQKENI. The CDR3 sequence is CASSPDRGLFPGNQPQHF. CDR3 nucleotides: TGTGCCAGCTCACCTGACAGGGGACTCTTTCCGGGCAATCAGCCCCAGCATTTT.

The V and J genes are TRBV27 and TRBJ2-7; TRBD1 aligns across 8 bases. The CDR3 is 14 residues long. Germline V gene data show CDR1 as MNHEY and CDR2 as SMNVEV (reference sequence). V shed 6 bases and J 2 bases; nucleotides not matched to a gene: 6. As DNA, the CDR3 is TGTGCCAGCAGCCGACAGGGGCCCACCTACGAGCAGTACTTC. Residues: CASSRQGPTYEQYF.